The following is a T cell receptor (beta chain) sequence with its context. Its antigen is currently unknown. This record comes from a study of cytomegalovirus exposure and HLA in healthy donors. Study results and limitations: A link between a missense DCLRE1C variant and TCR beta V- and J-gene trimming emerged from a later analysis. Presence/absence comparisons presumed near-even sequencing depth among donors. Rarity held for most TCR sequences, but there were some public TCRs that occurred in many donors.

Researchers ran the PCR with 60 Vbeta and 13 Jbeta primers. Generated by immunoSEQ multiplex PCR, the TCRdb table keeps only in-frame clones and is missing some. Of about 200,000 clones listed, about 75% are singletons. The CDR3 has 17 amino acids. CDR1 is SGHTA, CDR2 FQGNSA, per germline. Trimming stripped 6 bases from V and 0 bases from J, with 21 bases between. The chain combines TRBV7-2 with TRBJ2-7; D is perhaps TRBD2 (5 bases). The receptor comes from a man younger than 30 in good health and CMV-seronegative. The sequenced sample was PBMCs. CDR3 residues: CASSSYMAGVSSYEQYF. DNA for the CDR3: TGTGCCAGCAGTTCGTATATGGCGGGTGTGAGCTCCTACGAGCAGTACTTC.